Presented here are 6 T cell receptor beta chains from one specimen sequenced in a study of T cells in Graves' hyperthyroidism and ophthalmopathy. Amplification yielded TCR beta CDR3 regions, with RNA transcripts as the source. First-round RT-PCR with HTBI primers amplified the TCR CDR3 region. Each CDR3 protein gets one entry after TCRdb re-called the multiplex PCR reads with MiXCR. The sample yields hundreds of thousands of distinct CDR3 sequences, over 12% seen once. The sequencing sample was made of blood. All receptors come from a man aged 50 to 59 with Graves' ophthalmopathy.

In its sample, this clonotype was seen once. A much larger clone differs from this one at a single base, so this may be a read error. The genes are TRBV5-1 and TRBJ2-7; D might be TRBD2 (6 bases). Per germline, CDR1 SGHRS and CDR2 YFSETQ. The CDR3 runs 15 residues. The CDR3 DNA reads TGCGCCAACAGCTTGGAGGGCACCCACTCCTACGAGCAGTACTTC. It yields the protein CANSLEGTHSYEQYF. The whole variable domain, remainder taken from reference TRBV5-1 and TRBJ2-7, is KAGVTQTPRYLIKTRGQQVTLSCSPISGHRSVSWYQQTPGQGLQFLFEYFSETQRNKGNFPGRFSGRQFSNSRSEMNVSTLELGDSALYLCANSLEGTHSYEQYFGPGTRLTVT.

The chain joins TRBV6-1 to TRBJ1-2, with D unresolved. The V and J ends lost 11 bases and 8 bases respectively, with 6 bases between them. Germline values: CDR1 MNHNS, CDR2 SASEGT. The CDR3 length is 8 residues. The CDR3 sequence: CAGDGYTF. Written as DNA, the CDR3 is TGTGCCGGCGACGGCTACACCTTC.

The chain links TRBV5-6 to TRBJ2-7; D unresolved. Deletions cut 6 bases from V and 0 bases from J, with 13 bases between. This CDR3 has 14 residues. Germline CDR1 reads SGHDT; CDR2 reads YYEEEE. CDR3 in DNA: TGTGCCAGCAAGATGGGGTTTGGCTCCTACGAGCAGTACTTC. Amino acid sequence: CASKMGFGSYEQYF.

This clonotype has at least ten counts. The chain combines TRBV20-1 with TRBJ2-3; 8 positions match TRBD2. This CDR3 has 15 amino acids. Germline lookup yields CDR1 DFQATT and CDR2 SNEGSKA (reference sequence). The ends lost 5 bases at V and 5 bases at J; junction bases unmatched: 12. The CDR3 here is CSAQPLAAAVDTQYF. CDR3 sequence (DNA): TGCAGTGCTCAACCACTAGCGGCTGCCGTAGATACGCAGTATTTT.

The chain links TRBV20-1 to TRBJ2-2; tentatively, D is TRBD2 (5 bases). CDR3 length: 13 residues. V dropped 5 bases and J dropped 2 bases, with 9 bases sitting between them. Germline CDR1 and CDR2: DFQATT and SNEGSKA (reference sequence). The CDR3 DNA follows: TGCAGTGCTCCGAGGGTTAACACCGGGGAGCTGTTTTTT. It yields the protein CSAPRVNTGELFF.

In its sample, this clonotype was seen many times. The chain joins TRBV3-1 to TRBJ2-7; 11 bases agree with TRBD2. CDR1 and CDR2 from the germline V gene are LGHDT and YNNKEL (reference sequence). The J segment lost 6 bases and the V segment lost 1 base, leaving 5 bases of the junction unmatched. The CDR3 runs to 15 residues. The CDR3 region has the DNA TGTGCCAGCAGCCAAGTTAGCGGGAGGGCCGGCGAGCAGTACTTC. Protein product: CASSQVSGRAGEQYF.